Sequencing of this TCR beta chain was carried out in a study of blood T cell repertoires in COVID-19. Study overall: Sources were T cells, B-cell-depleted T cells, or PBMCs; the material itself was cDNA or gDNA.

Using immunoSEQ multiplex PCR, the repertoire was profiled, and TCRdb retains in-frame clones only, with some absent. The sample holds about 270,000 clones, about nine tenths seen once. This CDR3 has 11 amino acids. Losses at the gene ends were 7 bases for V and 7 bases for J; bases not matched to a gene: 3. In germline, CDR1 is MGHDK, CDR2 SYGVNS. The chain uses TRBV25-1 and TRBJ1-2; 7 bases fit TRBD1. The source of this sequence is a man aged 45-60 years with acute or convalescent COVID-19. Sequencing used peripheral blood. Here the CDR3 DNA reads TGTGCCAGCATCGGACAGGCTGGCTACACCTTC. This sequence encodes CASIGQAGYTF.